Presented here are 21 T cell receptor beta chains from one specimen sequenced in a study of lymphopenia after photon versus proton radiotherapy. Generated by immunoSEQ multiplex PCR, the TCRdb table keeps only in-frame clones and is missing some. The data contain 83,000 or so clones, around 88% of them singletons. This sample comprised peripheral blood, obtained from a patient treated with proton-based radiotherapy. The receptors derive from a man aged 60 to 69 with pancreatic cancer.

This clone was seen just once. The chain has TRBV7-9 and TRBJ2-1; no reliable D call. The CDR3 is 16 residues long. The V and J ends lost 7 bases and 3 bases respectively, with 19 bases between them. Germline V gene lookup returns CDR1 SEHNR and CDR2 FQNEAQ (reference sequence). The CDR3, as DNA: TGTGCCAGCACCTACAACCCAAGATCCGACTACAATGAGCAGTTCTTC. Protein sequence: CASTYNPRSDYNEQFF.

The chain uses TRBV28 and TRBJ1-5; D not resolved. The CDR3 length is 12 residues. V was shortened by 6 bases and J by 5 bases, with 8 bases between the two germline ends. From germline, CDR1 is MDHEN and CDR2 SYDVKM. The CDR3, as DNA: TGTGCCAGCAGATTGGGATATCAGCCCCAGCATTTT. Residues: CASRLGYQPQHF.

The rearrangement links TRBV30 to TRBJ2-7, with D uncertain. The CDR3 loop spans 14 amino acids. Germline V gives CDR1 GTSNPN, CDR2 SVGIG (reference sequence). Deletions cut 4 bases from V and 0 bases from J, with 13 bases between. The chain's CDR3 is CAWTPQSTSYEQYF. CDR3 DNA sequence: TGTGCCTGGACCCCCCAATCTACCTCCTACGAGCAGTACTTC.

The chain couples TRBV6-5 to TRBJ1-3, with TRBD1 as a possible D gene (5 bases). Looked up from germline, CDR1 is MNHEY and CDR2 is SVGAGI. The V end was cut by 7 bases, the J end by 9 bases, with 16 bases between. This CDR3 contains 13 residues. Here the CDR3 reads CASTSPGDATIYF. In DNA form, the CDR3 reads TGTGCCAGCACCTCCCCTGGGGACGCCACCATATATTTT.

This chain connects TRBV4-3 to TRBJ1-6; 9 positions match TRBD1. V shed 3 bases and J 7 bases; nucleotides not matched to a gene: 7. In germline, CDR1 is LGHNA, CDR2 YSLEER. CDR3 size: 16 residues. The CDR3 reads CASSQLQGQGNSPLHF. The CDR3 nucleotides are TGCGCCAGCAGCCAGCTCCAGGGACAGGGCAATTCACCCCTCCACTTT.

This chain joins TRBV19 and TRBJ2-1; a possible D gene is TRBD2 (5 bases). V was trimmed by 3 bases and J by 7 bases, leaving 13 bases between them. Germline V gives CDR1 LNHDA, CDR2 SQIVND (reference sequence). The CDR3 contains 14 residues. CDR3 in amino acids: CASSIRDGINEQFF. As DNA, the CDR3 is TGTGCCAGTAGTATCCGTGACGGGATAAATGAGCAGTTCTTC.

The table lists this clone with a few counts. The CDR3 here is CASFRAINQPQHF. CDR3 DNA sequence: TGTGCCAGCTTCAGAGCGATCAATCAGCCCCAGCATTTT. The V call is TRBV28, the J call TRBJ1-5; D is ambiguous. Germline CDR1 MDHEN, CDR2 SYDVKM. V was trimmed by 8 bases and J by 3 bases, leaving 11 bases between them. This CDR3 comprises 13 residues.

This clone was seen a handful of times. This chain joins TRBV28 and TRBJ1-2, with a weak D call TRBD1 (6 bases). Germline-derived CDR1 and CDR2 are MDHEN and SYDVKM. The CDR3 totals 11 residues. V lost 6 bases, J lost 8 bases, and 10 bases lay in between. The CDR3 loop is CASRGGAGYTF. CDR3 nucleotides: TGTGCCAGCAGGGGGGGCGCGGGCTACACCTTC.

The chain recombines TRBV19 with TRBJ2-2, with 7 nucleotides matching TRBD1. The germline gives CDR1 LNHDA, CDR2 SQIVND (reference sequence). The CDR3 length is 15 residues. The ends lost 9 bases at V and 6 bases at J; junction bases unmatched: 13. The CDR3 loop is CASRQGKEPPGELFF. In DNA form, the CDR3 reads TGTGCCAGCAGACAGGGAAAGGAACCTCCCGGGGAGCTGTTTTTT.

The CDR3 region has the DNA TGTGCCAGCAGTATCCGACCAATAGGGGGGGCGCGTGGAGAGACCCAGTACTTC. It translates to CASSIRPIGGARGETQYF. V gene TRBV27 combines with J gene TRBJ2-5; a weak D match, TRBD2 (7 bases). Between the trimmed V and J ends, which lost 5 bases and 4 bases, there was a span of 26 bases. The CDR3 contains 18 residues. CDR1 and CDR2 (germline): MNHEY, SMNVEV (reference sequence).

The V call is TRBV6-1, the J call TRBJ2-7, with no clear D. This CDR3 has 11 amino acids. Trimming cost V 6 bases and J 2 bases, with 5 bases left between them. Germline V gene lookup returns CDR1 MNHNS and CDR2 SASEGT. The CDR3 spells CASSQTYEQYF. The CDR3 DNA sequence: TGTGCCAGCAGCCAAACCTACGAGCAGTACTTC.

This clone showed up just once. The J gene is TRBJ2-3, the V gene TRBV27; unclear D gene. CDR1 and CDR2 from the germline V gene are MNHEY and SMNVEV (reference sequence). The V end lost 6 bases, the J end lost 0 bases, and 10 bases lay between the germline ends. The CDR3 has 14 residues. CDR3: CASSSHKSTDTQYF. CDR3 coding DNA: TGTGCCAGCAGCTCACACAAGAGCACAGATACGCAGTATTTT.

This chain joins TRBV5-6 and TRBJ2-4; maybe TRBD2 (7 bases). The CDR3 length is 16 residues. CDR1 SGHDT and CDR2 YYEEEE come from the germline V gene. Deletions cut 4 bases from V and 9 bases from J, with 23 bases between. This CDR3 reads CASSLTRGARQGIQYF. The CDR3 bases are TGTGCCAGCAGCCTAACTCGGGGGGCGAGGCAAGGCATTCAGTACTTC.

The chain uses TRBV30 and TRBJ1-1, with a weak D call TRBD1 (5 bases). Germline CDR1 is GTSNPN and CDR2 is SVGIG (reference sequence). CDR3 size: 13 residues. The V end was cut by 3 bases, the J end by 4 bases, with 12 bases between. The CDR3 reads CAWSRQGGTEAFF. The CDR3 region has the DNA TGTGCCTGGAGCCGGCAGGGTGGCACTGAAGCTTTCTTT. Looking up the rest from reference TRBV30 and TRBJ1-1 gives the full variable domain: SQTIHQWPATLVQPVGSPLSLECTVEGTSNPNLYWYRQAAGRGLQLLFYSVGIGQISSEVPQNLSASRPQDRQFILSSKKLLLSDSGFYLCAWSRQGGTEAFFGQGTRLTVV.

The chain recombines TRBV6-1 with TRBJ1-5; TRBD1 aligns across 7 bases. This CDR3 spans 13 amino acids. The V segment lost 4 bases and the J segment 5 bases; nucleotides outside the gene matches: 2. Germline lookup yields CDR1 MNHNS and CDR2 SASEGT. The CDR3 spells CASSVDRDQPQHF. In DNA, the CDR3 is TGTGCCAGCAGTGTAGACAGGGATCAGCCCCAGCATTTT.

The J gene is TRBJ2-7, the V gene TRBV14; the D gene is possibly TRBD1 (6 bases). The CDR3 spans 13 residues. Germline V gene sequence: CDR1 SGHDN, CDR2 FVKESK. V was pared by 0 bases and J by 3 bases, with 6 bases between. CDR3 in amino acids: CASSQETGYEQYF. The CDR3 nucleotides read TGTGCCAGCAGCCAAGAGACAGGCTACGAGCAGTACTTC. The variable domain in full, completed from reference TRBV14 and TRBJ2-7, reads EAGVTQFPSHSVIEKGQTVTLRCDPISGHDNLYWYRRVMGKEIKFLLHFVKESKQDESGMPNNRFLAERTGGTYSTLKVQPAELEDSGVYFCASSQETGYEQYFGPGTRLTVT.

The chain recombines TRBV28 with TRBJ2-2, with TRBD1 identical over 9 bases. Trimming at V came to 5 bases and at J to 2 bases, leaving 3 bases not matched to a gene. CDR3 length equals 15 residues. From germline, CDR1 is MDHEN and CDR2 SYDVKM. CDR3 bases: TGTGCCAGCAGTACGGGACAGGGTAACACCGGGGAGCTGTTTTTT. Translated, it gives CASSTGQGNTGELFF.

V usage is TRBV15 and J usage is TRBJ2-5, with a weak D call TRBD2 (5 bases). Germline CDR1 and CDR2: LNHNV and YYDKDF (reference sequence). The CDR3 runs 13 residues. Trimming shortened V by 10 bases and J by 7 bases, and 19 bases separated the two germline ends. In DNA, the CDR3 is TGTGCCATCGCGCCGGCAGTCCGGGGGACCCAGTACTTC. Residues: CAIAPAVRGTQYF.

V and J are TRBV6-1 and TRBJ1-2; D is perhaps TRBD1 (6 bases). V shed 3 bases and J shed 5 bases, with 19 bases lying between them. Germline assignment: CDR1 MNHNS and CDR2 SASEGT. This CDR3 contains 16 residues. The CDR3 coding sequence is TGTGCCAGCAGTGATATGGGGAAGGGGGGGACTTATGGCTACACCTTC. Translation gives CASSDMGKGGTYGYTF.

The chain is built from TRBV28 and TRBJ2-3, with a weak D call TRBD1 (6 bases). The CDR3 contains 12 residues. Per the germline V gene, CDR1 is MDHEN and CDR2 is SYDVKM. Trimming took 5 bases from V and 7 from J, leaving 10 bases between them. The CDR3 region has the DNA TGTGCCAGCAGTAAAGGGGGTTATACGCAGTATTTT. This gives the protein CASSKGGYTQYF.

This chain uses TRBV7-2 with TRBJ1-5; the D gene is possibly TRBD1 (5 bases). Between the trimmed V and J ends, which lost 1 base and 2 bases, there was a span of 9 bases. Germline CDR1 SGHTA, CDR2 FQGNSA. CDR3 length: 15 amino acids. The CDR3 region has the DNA TGTGCCAGCAGCTTAGTTTCACAGGGCAATCAGCCCCAGCATTTT. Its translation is CASSLVSQGNQPQHF. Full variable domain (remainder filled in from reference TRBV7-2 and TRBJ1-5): GAGVSQSPSNKVTEKGKDVELRCDPISGHTALYWYRQSLGQGLEFLIYFQGNSAPDKSGLPSDRFSAERTGGSVSTLTIQRTQQEDSAVYLCASSLVSQGNQPQHFGDGTRLSIL.